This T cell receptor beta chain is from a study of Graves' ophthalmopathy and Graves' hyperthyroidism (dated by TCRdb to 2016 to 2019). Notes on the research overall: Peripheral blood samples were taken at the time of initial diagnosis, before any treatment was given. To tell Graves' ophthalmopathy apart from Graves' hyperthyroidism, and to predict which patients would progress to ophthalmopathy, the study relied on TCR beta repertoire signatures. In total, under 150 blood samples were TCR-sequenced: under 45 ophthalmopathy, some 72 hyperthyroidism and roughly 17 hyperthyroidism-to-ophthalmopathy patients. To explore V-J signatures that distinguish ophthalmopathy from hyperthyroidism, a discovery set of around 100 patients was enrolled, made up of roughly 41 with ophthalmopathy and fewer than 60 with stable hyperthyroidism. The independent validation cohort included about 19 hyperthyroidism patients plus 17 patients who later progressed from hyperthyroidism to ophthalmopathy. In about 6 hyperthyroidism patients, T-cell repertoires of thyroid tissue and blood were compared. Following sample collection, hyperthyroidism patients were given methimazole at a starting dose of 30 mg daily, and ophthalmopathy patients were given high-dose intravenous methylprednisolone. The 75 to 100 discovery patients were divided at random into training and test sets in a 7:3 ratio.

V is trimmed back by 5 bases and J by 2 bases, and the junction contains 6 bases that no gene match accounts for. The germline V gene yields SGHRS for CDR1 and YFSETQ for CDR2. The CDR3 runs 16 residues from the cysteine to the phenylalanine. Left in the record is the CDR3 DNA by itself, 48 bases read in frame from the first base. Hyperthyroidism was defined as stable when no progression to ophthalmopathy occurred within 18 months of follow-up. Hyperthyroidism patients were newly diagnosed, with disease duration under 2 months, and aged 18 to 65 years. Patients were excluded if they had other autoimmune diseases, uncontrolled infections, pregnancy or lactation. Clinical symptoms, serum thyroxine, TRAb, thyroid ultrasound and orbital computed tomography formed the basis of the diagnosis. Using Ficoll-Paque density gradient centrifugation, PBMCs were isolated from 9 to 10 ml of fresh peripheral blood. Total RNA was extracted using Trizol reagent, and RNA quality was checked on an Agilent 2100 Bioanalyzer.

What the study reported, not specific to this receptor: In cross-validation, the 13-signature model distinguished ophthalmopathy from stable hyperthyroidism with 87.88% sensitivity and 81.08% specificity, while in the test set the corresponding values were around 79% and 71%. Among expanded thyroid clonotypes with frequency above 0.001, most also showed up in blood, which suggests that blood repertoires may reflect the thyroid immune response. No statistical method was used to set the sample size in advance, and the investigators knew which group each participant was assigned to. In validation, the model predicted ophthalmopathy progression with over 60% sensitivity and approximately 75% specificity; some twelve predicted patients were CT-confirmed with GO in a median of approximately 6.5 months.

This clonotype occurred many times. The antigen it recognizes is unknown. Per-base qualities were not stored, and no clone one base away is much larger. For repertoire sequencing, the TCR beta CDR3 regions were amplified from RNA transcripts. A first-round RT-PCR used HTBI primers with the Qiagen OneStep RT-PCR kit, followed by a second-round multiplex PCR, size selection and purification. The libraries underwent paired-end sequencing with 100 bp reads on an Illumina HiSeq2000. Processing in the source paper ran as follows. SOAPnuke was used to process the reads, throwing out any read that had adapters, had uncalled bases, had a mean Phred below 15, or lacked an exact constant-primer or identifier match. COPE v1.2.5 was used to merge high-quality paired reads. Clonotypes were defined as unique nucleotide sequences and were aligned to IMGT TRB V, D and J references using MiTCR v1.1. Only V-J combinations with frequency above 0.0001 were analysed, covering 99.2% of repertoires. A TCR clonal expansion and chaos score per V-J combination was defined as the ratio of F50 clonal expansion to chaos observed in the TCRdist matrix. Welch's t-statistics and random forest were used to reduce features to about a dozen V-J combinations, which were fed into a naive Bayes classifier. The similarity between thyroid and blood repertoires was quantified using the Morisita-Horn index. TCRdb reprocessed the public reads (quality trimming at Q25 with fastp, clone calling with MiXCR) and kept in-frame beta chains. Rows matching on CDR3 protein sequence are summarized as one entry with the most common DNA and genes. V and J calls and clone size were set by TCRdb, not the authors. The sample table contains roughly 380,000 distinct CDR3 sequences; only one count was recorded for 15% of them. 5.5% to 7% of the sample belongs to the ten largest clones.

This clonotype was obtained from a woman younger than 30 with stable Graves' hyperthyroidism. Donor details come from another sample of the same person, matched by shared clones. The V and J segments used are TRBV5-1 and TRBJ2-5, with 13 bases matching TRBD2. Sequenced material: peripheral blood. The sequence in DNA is TGCGCCAGCAGATCCGGACTAGCGGGAGTGCAAGAGACCCAGTACTTC. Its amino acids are CASRSGLAGVQETQYF. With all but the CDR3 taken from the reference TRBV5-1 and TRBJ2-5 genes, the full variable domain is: KAGVTQTPRYLIKTRGQQVTLSCSPISGHRSVSWYQQTPGQGLQFLFEYFSETQRNKGNFPGRFSGRQFSNSRSEMNVSTLELGDSALYLCASRSGLAGVQETQYFGPGTRLLVL.